Presented here are 20 T cell receptor beta chains from one specimen sequenced in a study of cytomegalovirus exposure and HLA in healthy donors. The study ran its PCR with 60 Vbeta and 13 Jbeta primers. Repertoires were generated with immunoSEQ multiplex PCR, while TCRdb's copy carries only in-frame clones and drops some. This sample's table reports approximately 110,000 clones. Sequencing input: PBMCs. These receptor sequences come from a man aged 35-49 years in good health and CMV-seropositive.

The V call is TRBV28, the J call TRBJ1-1; the match to TRBD1 covers 7 bases. Trimming cost V 7 bases and J 4 bases; bases outside gene matches: 9. The CDR3 extends over 14 amino acids. Looked up from germline, CDR1 is MDHEN and CDR2 is SYDVKM. The CDR3 coding sequence is TGTGCCAGCAATGAGGGGGCCTATAGCACTGAAGCTTTCTTT. Its protein product is CASNEGAYSTEAFF.

The rearrangement joins TRBV5-1 to TRBJ2-5; 14 positions match TRBD2. J lost 4 bases, V lost 3 bases, and 2 bases had no gene match. Germline V gene sequence: CDR1 SGHRS, CDR2 YFSETQ. CDR3 length: 15 amino acids. CDR3: CASSSGLAGGETQYF. In DNA, the CDR3 is TGCGCCAGCAGCTCTGGACTAGCGGGAGGAGAGACCCAGTACTTC.

V gene TRBV19 combines with J gene TRBJ2-3, with 8 bases identical to TRBD1. V was clipped by 7 bases and J by 3 bases; unmatched bases: 6. The germline CDR1 and CDR2 sequences are LNHDA and SQIVND (reference sequence). This CDR3 is 14 amino acids long. Here the CDR3 DNA reads TGTGCCAGTACCCCCAGGGGGCGTACAGATACGCAGTATTTT. Protein: CASTPRGRTDTQYF. The full variable domain, in which reference TRBV19 and TRBJ2-3 provide the parts outside the CDR3, is DGGITQSPKYLFRKEGQNVTLSCEQNLNHDAMYWYRQDPGQGLRLIYYSQIVNDFQKGDIAEGYSVSREKKESFPLTVTSAQKNPTAFYLCASTPRGRTDTQYFGPGTRLTVL.

Details on this clone: An end of the junction differs from the germline gene, which may be a read error. The rearrangement uses TRBV4-3 and TRBJ2-2; D might be TRBD1 (5 bases). Looked up from germline, CDR1 is LGHNA and CDR2 is YSLEER. This CDR3 region has 15 residues. CDR3: CASRQDRSGPGELFF. The CDR3 bases are TGCGCCAGCAGGCAAGACAGAAGTGGTCCCGGGGAGCTGTTTTTT.

V is TRBV7-3 and J is TRBJ2-7; 7 positions agree with TRBD2. CDR1 and CDR2 from the germline V gene are SGHTA and FQGTGA. The V and J ends lost 4 bases and 5 bases, in that order; junction bases with no gene match: 5. CDR3 length: 13 amino acids. CDR3 nucleotide sequence: TGTGCCAGCAGCTGGACTAGGAACGACGAGCAGTACTTC. Amino acid sequence: CASSWTRNDEQYF.

The chain is built from TRBV28 and TRBJ2-1; 7 bases are shared with TRBD1. Germline CDR1 reads MDHEN; CDR2 reads SYDVKM. V gave up 6 bases and J gave up 5 bases; unmatched junction bases: 4. The CDR3 is 13 residues long. CDR3 nucleotides: TGTGCCAGCAGGGACAGGAGGCACAATGAGCAGTTCTTC. This encodes CASRDRRHNEQFF.

The rearrangement links TRBV29-1 to TRBJ1-5, with D possibly TRBD1 on 5 matching bases. The germline V gene has CDR1 SQVTM and CDR2 ANQGSEA. V shed 4 bases and J shed 0 bases, with 7 bases lying between them. This CDR3 contains 13 residues. For the CDR3, the DNA is TGCAGCGTTGGGGGGGGTAGCAATCAGCCCCAGCATTTT. This codes for CSVGGGSNQPQHF.

The chain carries TRBV19 and TRBJ2-1; 13 positions agree with TRBD2. Trimming took 5 bases from V and 1 from J; bases not matched to a gene: 11. The length of the CDR3 is 19 residues. Per the germline V gene, CDR1 is LNHDA and CDR2 is SQIVND (reference sequence). The CDR3: CASSSHGLAGVGSYNEQFF. The CDR3 nucleotides read TGTGCCAGTAGTTCCCACGGACTAGCGGGAGTTGGATCCTACAATGAGCAGTTCTTC.

The rearrangement uses TRBV10-3 and TRBJ2-7; D is unresolved. This CDR3 region has 13 residues. Germline-derived CDR1 and CDR2 are ENHRY and SYGVKD. The V end was cut by 4 bases, the J end by 2 bases, with 9 bases between. CDR3 in amino acids: CAISGHLAYEQYF. The CDR3 nucleotides are TGTGCCATCAGTGGCCACCTAGCCTACGAGCAGTACTTC.

The chain combines TRBV5-6 with TRBJ2-1, with 10 bases matching TRBD2. This CDR3 has 16 amino acids. Germline assignment: CDR1 SGHDT and CDR2 YYEEEE. With 2 bases clipped from V and 3 bases from J, the junction kept 5 bases outside the gene matches. CDR3 amino acids: CASSFGLADNYNEQFF. DNA of the CDR3: TGTGCCAGCAGCTTCGGACTAGCGGATAACTACAATGAGCAGTTCTTC.

The chain employs TRBV18 and TRBJ1-1; D remains unclear. The germline CDR1 and CDR2 sequences are KGHSH and LQKENI. V dropped 7 bases and J dropped 1 base, with 10 bases sitting between them. The CDR3 totals 13 residues. Written as DNA, the CDR3 is TGTGCCAGCTACCTAACTCAGAACACTGAAGCTTTCTTT. This codes for CASYLTQNTEAFF.

The V call is TRBV6-6, the J call TRBJ1-2; the D is unclear. Trimming took 7 bases from V and 1 from J, leaving 4 bases between them. Germline assignment: CDR1 MNHNY and CDR2 SVGAGI (reference sequence). This CDR3 is 11 amino acids long. The CDR3 loop is CASKLNYGYTF. The CDR3 DNA is TGTGCCAGCAAACTTAACTATGGCTACACCTTC.

V usage is TRBV27 and J usage is TRBJ2-2; D might be TRBD2 (5 bases). Trimming stripped 5 bases from V and 4 bases from J, with 14 bases between. Germline V gene lookup returns CDR1 MNHEY and CDR2 SMNVEV (reference sequence). The CDR3 contains 15 residues. The CDR3 DNA is TGTGCCAGCAGTCCCGGACTGGCAGGCACCGGGGAGCTGTTTTTT. Translated: CASSPGLAGTGELFF.

The rearrangement joins TRBV18 to TRBJ2-1, with unresolved D. V was shortened by 0 bases and J by 8 bases, with 8 bases between the two germline ends. The CDR3 covers 13 residues. CDR1 and CDR2 (germline): KGHSH, LQKENI. The CDR3 sequence: CASSPPSRDEQFF. The CDR3 DNA follows: TGTGCCAGCTCACCACCATCGAGAGATGAGCAGTTCTTC.

The chain carries TRBV28 and TRBJ1-2; weak D call: TRBD1 (6 bases). With 6 bases removed from V and 3 bases from J, the gap between germline ends came to 8 bases. Germline lookup yields CDR1 MDHEN and CDR2 SYDVKM. The length of the CDR3 is 12 residues. CDR3 coding DNA: TGTGCCAGCAGAACAGGGTACTATGGCTACACCTTC. Amino acids: CASRTGYYGYTF.

The gene calls are TRBV2 and TRBJ2-4; D possibly corresponds to TRBD2 (6 bases). CDR3 size: 15 residues. Germline CDR1 and CDR2: SNHLY and FYNNEI. V gave up 5 bases and J gave up 0 bases, with 11 bases separating them. The CDR3 DNA sequence: TGTGCCAGCAGTCCGACTAGTCTAGCCAAAAACATTCAGTACTTC. It encodes CASSPTSLAKNIQYF.

This chain joins TRBV2 and TRBJ2-7; 11 bases align to TRBD2. The CDR3 runs to 14 residues. V shed 4 bases, J shed 3 bases, and the junction held 2 bases outside the gene matches. Germline V gene data show CDR1 as SNHLY and CDR2 as FYNNEI. The CDR3, as DNA: TGTGCCAGCAGTGTTACTAGCGGGAGCTACGAGCAGTACTTC. This encodes CASSVTSGSYEQYF.

The V gene is TRBV2, the J gene TRBJ2-1, with D possibly TRBD2 on 6 matching bases. V lost 6 bases to trimming and J lost 6 bases, with 6 bases between them. From germline, CDR1 is SNHLY and CDR2 FYNNEI. The CDR3 runs to 11 residues. CDR3 protein: CASRGGNEQFF. In DNA form, the CDR3 reads TGTGCCAGCAGGGGGGGCAATGAGCAGTTCTTC. Drawing the rest from reference TRBV2 and TRBJ2-1, the complete variable domain is EPEVTQTPSHQVTQMGQEVILRCVPISNHLYFYWYRQILGQKVEFLVSFYNNEISEKSEIFDDQFSVERPDGSNFTLKIRSTKLEDSAMYFCASRGGNEQFFGPGTRLTVL.

V is TRBV10-2 and J is TRBJ2-3, with D possibly being TRBD2 (5 bases). V shed 0 bases and J shed 2 bases, with 12 bases lying between them. The length of the CDR3 is 16 residues. The germline CDR1 and CDR2 sequences are WSHSY and SAAADI. CDR3 DNA sequence: TGCGCCAGCAGTGAGTCGCGGGCAATCTCCACAGATACGCAGTATTTT. Translating gives CASSESRAISTDTQYF.

This rearrangement joins TRBV7-2 to TRBJ2-7; D possibly corresponds to TRBD1 (6 bases). The CDR3 runs to 14 residues. Trimming stripped 5 bases from V and 7 bases from J, with 18 bases between. Germline lookup yields CDR1 SGHTA and CDR2 FQGNSA. This CDR3 is CASSTGTPPGEQYF. The CDR3 region has the DNA TGTGCCAGCAGCACCGGGACACCTCCCGGTGAGCAGTACTTC.